This T cell receptor beta chain is from a study of CXCR3-negative and CXCR3-positive naive CD8 T cells. The CDR3 loop spans 18 amino acids. From germline, CDR1 is SGHVS and CDR2 FQNEAQ. 5' RACE that incorporated UMI labels was used to prepare the TRB cDNA libraries. TCRdb reprocessed the 5' RACE reads and reports one entry per CDR3 protein, with no DNA. In all, the sample yields 38,000 or so distinct CDR3 sequences. Sample: memory CD8+ T cells from blood. The V gene is TRBV7-8, the J gene TRBJ2-1; checking the TCRdb D call of TRBD2 is not possible without DNA. The sequence derives from a human donor in good health. Some clones in this sample may be carry-over from other donors' samples. CDR3 in amino acids: CASSLGGVGAGAGLEQFF.